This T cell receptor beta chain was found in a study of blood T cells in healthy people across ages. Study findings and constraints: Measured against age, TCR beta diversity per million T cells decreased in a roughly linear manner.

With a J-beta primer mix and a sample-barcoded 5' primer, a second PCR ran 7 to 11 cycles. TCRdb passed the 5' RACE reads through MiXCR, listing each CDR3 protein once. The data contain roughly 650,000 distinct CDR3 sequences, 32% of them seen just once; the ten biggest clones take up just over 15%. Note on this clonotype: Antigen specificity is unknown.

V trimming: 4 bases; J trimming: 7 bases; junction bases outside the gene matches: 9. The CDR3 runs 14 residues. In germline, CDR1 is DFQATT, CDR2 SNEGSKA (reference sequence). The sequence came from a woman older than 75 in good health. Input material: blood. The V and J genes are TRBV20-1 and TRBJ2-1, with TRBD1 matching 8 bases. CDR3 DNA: TGCAGTGCTATCTCGACAGGGGTCGATAATGAGCAGTTCTTC. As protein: CSAISTGVDNEQFF.